Following are 26 T cell receptor beta chains from one sample sequenced in a study of blood T cells in healthy people across ages (dated by TCRdb to about 2015). Library method: 5' RACE. Sequencing instrument: Illumina HiSeq 2500. A second roughly 6 to 12 cycle PCR used a sample-barcoded 5' primer and a J-beta primer mix. TCRdb reprocessing: public reads trimmed at Q25 with fastp, clones called with MiXCR, in-frame beta chains kept. Each record represents a unique CDR3 protein, reported with the most common genes and DNA among its rows. Across this sample there are around 670,000 distinct CDR3 sequences, with approximately 30% seen only once. The ten largest clones capture about a sixth of the sample. Sequences were obtained from blood. These receptor sequences come from an elderly woman in good health.

This clonotype was counted only a few times. This chain uses TRBV9 with TRBJ1-1; 7 nucleotides align to TRBD1. The V segment lost 3 bases and the J segment 0 bases; nucleotides outside the gene matches: 5. The CDR3 runs to 15 residues. In germline, CDR1 is SGDLS, CDR2 YYNGEE. Here the CDR3 reads CASSERTGLNTEAFF. The DNA of the CDR3 is TGTGCCAGCAGCGAGAGGACAGGTCTGAACACTGAAGCTTTCTTT.

This clonotype was seen ten or more times. The CDR3 loop reads CASRKRGGHSGHGYTF. CDR3 coding DNA: TGTGCCAGCAGGAAAAGGGGCGGACACTCCGGGCATGGCTACACCTTC. The V call is TRBV12-3 or TRBV12-4, the J call TRBJ1-2, with D tentatively TRBD1 (5 bases). This CDR3 has 16 residues. V was cut by 6 bases and J by 6 bases, with 23 bases left in between.

The sample holds a few counts of this clonotype. Since a much larger clone is just one base distant, this may be a read error. The rearrangement uses TRBV7-2 and TRBJ2-5; 8 positions agree with TRBD1. The J call may not be correct, given that the DNA end is closer to TRBJ2-1. Germline loops: CDR1 SGHTA, CDR2 FQGNSA. The CDR3 is 15 residues long. This CDR3 reads CASSPGGGNQETQFF. The CDR3 DNA sequence: TGTGCCAGCAGCCCAGGGGGCGGAAACCAAGAGACCCAGTTCTTC.

This clonotype was picked up many times. In nucleotides, the CDR3 is TGTGCCAGCAGCTTCGGAGCCTCAGGGGTGGGTGGAGGCAATCAGCCCCAGCATTTT. This translates into CASSFGASGVGGGNQPQHF. The V and J genes are TRBV7-9 and TRBJ1-5; D is perhaps TRBD1 (6 bases). The germline V and J ends were trimmed by 3 bases and 2 bases, with 23 bases remaining between them. The CDR3 totals 19 residues. The germline V gene has CDR1 SEHNR and CDR2 FQNEAQ (reference sequence).

This clonotype showed up many times. This chain joins TRBV28 and TRBJ2-1, with 7 bases fitting TRBD1. Per germline, CDR1 MDHEN and CDR2 SYDVKM. The trim removed 3 bases at V and 4 bases at J, leaving 6 bases unmatched. The CDR3 has 15 amino acids. The CDR3 coding sequence is TGTGCCAGCAGTTTCCGACAGGGTTTTTACAATGAGCAGTTCTTC. This sequence encodes CASSFRQGFYNEQFF. The full variable domain, its missing parts supplied by reference TRBV28 and TRBJ2-1, is DVKVTQSSRYLVKRTGEKVFLECVQDMDHENMFWYRQDPGLGLRLIYFSYDVKMKEKGDIPEGYSVSREKKERFSLILESASTNQTSMYLCASSFRQGFYNEQFFGPGTRLTVL.

This clonotype was found many times. The rearrangement uses TRBV30 and TRBJ2-7; possible D gene TRBD2, 6 bases. Trimming cost V 4 bases and J 4 bases, with 11 bases left between them. Germline loops: CDR1 GTSNPN, CDR2 SVGIG (reference sequence). The CDR3 extends over 12 amino acids. CDR3 DNA: TGTGCCTGGACACGCGGAGGGTACGAGCAGTACTTC. Protein sequence: CAWTRGGYEQYF.

This clonotype was counted a single time. V gene TRBV20-1 combines with J gene TRBJ2-1; D uncertain. The CDR3 is made up of 14 amino acids. CDR1 and CDR2 from the germline V gene are DFQATT and SNEGSKA (reference sequence). V lost 1 base and J lost 4, with 11 bases in between. CDR3 in amino acids: CSARGRGTYNEQFF. Here the CDR3 DNA reads TGCAGTGCTAGAGGTCGAGGTACATACAATGAGCAGTTCTTC.

The V gene is TRBV27, the J gene TRBJ1-6; no firm D call. CDR3 size: 15 residues. The V and J ends lost 6 bases and 9 bases respectively, with 18 bases between them. Germline CDR1 and CDR2: MNHEY and SMNVEV (reference sequence). The CDR3 nucleotides are TGTGCCAGCAGCCCAAGGCGGGGAGCGGGTTCACCCCTCCACTTT. It is translated as CASSPRRGAGSPLHF.

The CDR3 region is CAGMGGRGNTEAFF. The CDR3 coding sequence is TGTGCCGGAATGGGAGGGCGGGGGAACACTGAAGCTTTCTTT. The chain recombines TRBV28 with TRBJ1-1; D call uncertain. In germline, CDR1 is MDHEN, CDR2 SYDVKM. The CDR3 extends over 14 amino acids. With 11 bases removed from V and 1 base from J, the gap between germline ends came to 17 bases.

This clonotype was picked up many times. This sequence joins TRBV3-1 and TRBJ1-2; D gene uncertain. Trimming pared 4 bases from V and 2 bases from J, leaving 8 bases between. Looked up from germline, CDR1 is LGHDT and CDR2 is YNNKEL (reference sequence). The CDR3 runs 13 residues. The DNA for the CDR3 is TGTGCCAGCAGCCCGCCCCAAAACTATGGCTACACCTTC. It is translated as CASSPPQNYGYTF.

This chain connects TRBV20-1 to TRBJ2-5; maybe TRBD1 (6 bases). V lost 6 bases and J 11 bases, leaving 25 bases between the germline ends. Per germline, CDR1 DFQATT and CDR2 SNEGSKA (reference sequence). This CDR3 comprises 14 residues. CDR3 sequence reads: CSADLGAGRGEQYF. CDR3 in DNA: TGCAGTGCGGATTTGGGGGCAGGTCGAGGTGAGCAGTACTTC.

This clonotype was recorded at least ten times. The rearrangement joins TRBV20-1 to TRBJ2-7; no clear D. The V end lost 7 bases, the J end lost 0 bases, and 13 bases lay between the germline ends. The CDR3 runs to 13 residues. Germline V gene lookup returns CDR1 DFQATT and CDR2 SNEGSKA (reference sequence). CDR3 residues: CSVPRISSYEQYF. The DNA of the CDR3 is TGCAGTGTACCCCGGATCAGCTCCTACGAGCAGTACTTC.

The chain carries TRBV5-1 and TRBJ2-5; unclear D gene. The CDR3 sequence is 11 residues long. V was trimmed by 7 bases and J by 3 bases, leaving 7 bases between them. Germline V gene sequence: CDR1 SGHRS, CDR2 YFSETQ. CDR3 in amino acids: CASRGEETQYF. CDR3 sequence (DNA): TGCGCCAGCCGAGGCGAAGAGACCCAGTACTTC.

This clonotype showed up many times. The genes are TRBV7-2 and TRBJ1-4; 7 positions match TRBD1. Germline V lookup: CDR1 SGHTA, CDR2 FQGNSA. Trimming removed 4 bases from V and 2 bases from J; junction bases left unmatched: 4. This CDR3 comprises 15 residues. Written as DNA, the CDR3 is TGTGCCAGCAGCTCATACAGGGGTACTAATGAAAAACTGTTTTTT. The encoded protein is CASSSYRGTNEKLFF.

The CDR3 region has the DNA TGTGCCAGCAGCCCCGTGTACGCGGACACCGGGGAGCTGTTTTTT. Its translation is CASSPVYADTGELFF. The V call is TRBV7-6, the J call TRBJ2-2; no clear D. In germline, CDR1 is SGHVS, CDR2 FNYEAQ. The germline V and J ends were trimmed by 5 bases and 3 bases, with 13 bases remaining between them. There are 15 residues in the CDR3.

This clonotype came up a few times. Just one base apart from a much larger clone, this may be a read error. The rearrangement uses TRBV5-1 and TRBJ2-7; D is tentatively TRBD1 or TRBD2 (5 bases each). This CDR3 has 13 residues. Germline CDR1 and CDR2: SGHRS and YFSETQ. The CDR3 here is CSSSSRGPHEQYF. The CDR3 coding sequence is TGCTCCAGCAGCTCTCGGGGCCCCCACGAGCAGTACTTC.

This clonotype was observed at least ten times. The chain carries TRBV20-1 and TRBJ1-2; 7 bases line up with TRBD1. The germline V gene encodes CDR1 DFQATT and CDR2 SNEGSKA (reference sequence). V shed 1 base and J 4 bases; nucleotides not matched to a gene: 6. This CDR3 spans 14 amino acids. The CDR3 here is CSARVQGSFYGYTF. DNA of the CDR3: TGCAGTGCTAGAGTACAGGGGTCGTTCTATGGCTACACCTTC.

This clonotype came up many times. The gene calls are TRBV5-4 and TRBJ1-2, with TRBD1 matching over 9 bases. The germline gives CDR1 SGHNT, CDR2 YYREEE (reference sequence). This CDR3 comprises 15 residues. Trimming removed 4 bases from V and 6 bases from J; junction bases left unmatched: 10. The CDR3 protein is CASSHHRGRVDGYTF. In nucleotides, the CDR3 is TGTGCCAGCAGCCATCACAGGGGGCGTGTGGATGGCTACACCTTC.

V is TRBV20-1 and J is TRBJ2-1; no definite D call. Germline lookup yields CDR1 DFQATT and CDR2 SNEGSKA (reference sequence). The CDR3 runs to 13 residues. The germline V and J ends were trimmed by 7 bases and 9 bases, with 19 bases remaining between them. CDR3 amino acids: CSVTLVANSEQFF. The DNA of the CDR3 is TGCAGTGTGACCCTAGTGGCAAACAGTGAGCAGTTCTTC.

This clonotype was seen a handful of times. The chain links TRBV12-5 to TRBJ2-4; D possibly corresponds to TRBD1 (6 bases). The assigned J gene may be wrong: the sequence end matches TRBJ2-7 better. The CDR3 spans 13 residues. The germline gives CDR1 LGHNT, CDR2 FRNRAP. CDR3 sequence: CASGSGAWYEQYF. The CDR3 coding sequence is TGTGCTAGTGGTTCAGGGGCTTGGTACGAGCAGTACTTC.

This clonotype was seen at least ten times. This chain uses TRBV6-5 with TRBJ2-3; weak D call: TRBD2 (5 bases). The length of the CDR3 is 14 residues. Germline CDR1 is MNHEY and CDR2 is SVGAGI. Trimming stripped 2 bases from V and 2 bases from J, with 8 bases between. Written as DNA, the CDR3 is TGTGCCAGCAGTTACCTCGGACTCACAGATACGCAGTATTTT. It yields the protein CASSYLGLTDTQYF.

This clonotype was observed many times. The rearrangement links TRBV7-2 to TRBJ2-1, with 13 nucleotides matching TRBD2. The V and J ends lost 5 bases and 0 bases, in that order; junction bases with no gene match: 13. In germline, CDR1 is SGHTA, CDR2 FQGNSA. The CDR3 runs to 20 residues. The CDR3 DNA is TGTGCCAGCAGCCCGCGCCGAACTAGCGGGGGGGTAAGCTCCTACAATGAGCAGTTCTTC. Translating it yields CASSPRRTSGGVSSYNEQFF. Supplemented by reference TRBV7-2 and TRBJ2-1, the full variable domain reads GAGVSQSPSNKVTEKGKDVELRCDPISGHTALYWYRQSLGQGLEFLIYFQGNSAPDKSGLPSDRFSAERTGGSVSTLTIQRTQQEDSAVYLCASSPRRTSGGVSSYNEQFFGPGTRLTVL.

The CDR3 sequence: CASRTGFTTDTQYF. The CDR3 nucleotides read TGTGCCAGCAGGACAGGGTTTACCACAGATACGCAGTATTTT. The rearrangement joins TRBV2 to TRBJ2-3; TRBD1 agrees at 7 bases. Trimming removed 6 bases from V and 2 bases from J; junction bases left unmatched: 5. The CDR3 has 14 amino acids. Germline CDR1 SNHLY, CDR2 FYNNEI.

This clonotype has a count of ten or more. The chain couples TRBV2 to TRBJ1-1, with D possibly TRBD1 on 5 matching bases. The CDR3 spans 13 residues. Trimming left V 6 bases short and J 4 bases short, with 12 bases between. Germline CDR1 SNHLY, CDR2 FYNNEI. The CDR3 coding sequence is TGTGCCAGCAGGCGGGGGACCGTCACTGAAGCTTTCTTT. Residues: CASRRGTVTEAFF.

Turning to this clonotype: Being one base from a much bigger clone, this may be a read error. V is TRBV20-1 and J is TRBJ2-1; D gene uncertain. Looked up from germline, CDR1 is DFQATT and CDR2 is SNEGSKA (reference sequence). There are 12 residues in the CDR3. In nucleotides, the CDR3 is TGCAGGGCAATTGCCGGGTACAATGAGCAGTTCTTC. This sequence encodes CRAIAGYNEQFF.

The chain combines TRBV20-1 with TRBJ2-3; a weak D match, TRBD2 (6 bases). Per germline, CDR1 DFQATT and CDR2 SNEGSKA (reference sequence). V shed 5 bases and J shed 5 bases, with 14 bases lying between them. The CDR3 sequence is 13 residues long. This CDR3 is CSALVGGGDTQYF. DNA for the CDR3: TGCAGTGCTCTAGTGGGGGGTGGAGATACGCAGTATTTT.